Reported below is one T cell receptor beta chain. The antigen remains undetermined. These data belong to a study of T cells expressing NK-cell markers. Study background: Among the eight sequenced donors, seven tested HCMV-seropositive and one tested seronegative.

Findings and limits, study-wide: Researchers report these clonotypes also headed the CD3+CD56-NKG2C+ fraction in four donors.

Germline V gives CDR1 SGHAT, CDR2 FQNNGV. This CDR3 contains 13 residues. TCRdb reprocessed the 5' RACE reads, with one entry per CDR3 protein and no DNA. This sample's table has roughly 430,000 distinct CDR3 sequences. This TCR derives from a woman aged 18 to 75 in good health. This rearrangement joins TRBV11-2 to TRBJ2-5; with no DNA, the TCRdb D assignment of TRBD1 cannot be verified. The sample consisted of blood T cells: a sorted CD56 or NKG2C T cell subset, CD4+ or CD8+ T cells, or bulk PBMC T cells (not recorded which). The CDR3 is CASSLATAQTQYF.